Below are 2 T cell receptor beta chains sequenced from a single sample in a study of brain T cells in children with intractable seizures. The time point: blood from clinic visit 5 months post-surgery; TSC patient then seizure free. Sequencing used immunoSEQ multiplex PCR; TCRdb keeps in-frame clones, though not all of them. The table records 300,000 to 400,000 clones, about 93% of them present only once. This sample comprised peripheral blood, obtained roughly 5 months after surgery. These receptors were taken from a boy under three years old with tuberous sclerosis and intractable seizures.

V is TRBV2 and J is TRBJ2-5, with D possibly matching TRBD1 (5 bases). The V end was cut by 4 bases, the J end by 1 base, with 7 bases between. This CDR3 spans 13 amino acids. The germline V gene encodes CDR1 SNHLY and CDR2 FYNNEI. CDR3 coding DNA: TGTGCCAGCAGTGTGACAGCCCAAGAGACCCAGTACTTC. Translation gives CASSVTAQETQYF.

The chain combines TRBV3-1 (or the pseudogene TRBV3-2) with TRBJ1-1; D unresolved. The CDR3 length is 15 residues. CDR1 and CDR2 (germline): LGHDT, YNNKEL (reference sequence). Trimming stripped 4 bases from V and 1 base from J, with 13 bases between. The chain's CDR3 is CASSLGVLGNTEAFF. The CDR3 region has the DNA TGTGCCAGCAGCCTTGGGGTGTTGGGGAACACTGAAGCTTTCTTT.